This TCR beta chain derives from a study of cytomegalovirus exposure and HLA in healthy donors. Study-level background: The early release's HLA-typed donors yielded 78 million or so unique TCRs.

PCR used 60 Vbeta primers and 13 Jbeta primers. Sequenced by immunoSEQ multiplex PCR; TCRdb stores in-frame clones only, minus some. The data show approximately 110,000 clones, 60% to 85% seen once. The germline gives CDR1 SEHNR, CDR2 FQNEAQ (reference sequence). Trimming took off 1 base at V and 1 base at J, with 8 bases between the two ends. The CDR3 has 14 amino acids. Study-wide results and limits: An observed cluster of highly shared sequence variants was recorded as a likely sequencing artifact. Some TCR beta chains (more than 150 of them) were listed as cytomegalovirus-associated.

Each donor was healthy, and each was a bone marrow donor. Turning to this clone: Its antigen is still unknown.

The source is a female donor in good health and CMV-seropositive. The rearrangement joins TRBV7-9 to TRBJ2-7; no reliable D call. The sequencing input was PBMCs. CDR3 amino acids: CASSLGAYSYEQYF. DNA for the CDR3: TGTGCCAGCAGCTTAGGGGCGTATTCCTACGAGCAGTACTTC.